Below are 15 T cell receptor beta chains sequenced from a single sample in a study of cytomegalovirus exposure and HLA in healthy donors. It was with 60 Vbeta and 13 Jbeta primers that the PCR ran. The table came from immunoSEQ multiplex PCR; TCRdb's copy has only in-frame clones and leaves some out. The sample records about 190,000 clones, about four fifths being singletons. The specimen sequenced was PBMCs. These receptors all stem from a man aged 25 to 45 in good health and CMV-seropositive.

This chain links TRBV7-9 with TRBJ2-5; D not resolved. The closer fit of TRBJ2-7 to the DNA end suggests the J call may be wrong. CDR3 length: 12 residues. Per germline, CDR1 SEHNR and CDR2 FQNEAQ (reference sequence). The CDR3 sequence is CASSLSGYEQYF. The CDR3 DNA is TGTGCCAGCAGCTTGTCCGGGTACGAGCAGTACTTC.

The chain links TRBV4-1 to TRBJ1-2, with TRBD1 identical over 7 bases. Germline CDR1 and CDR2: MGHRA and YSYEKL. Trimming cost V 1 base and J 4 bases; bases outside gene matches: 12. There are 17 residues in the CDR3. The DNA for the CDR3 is TGCGCCAGCAGCCAAGTCGGCCCCGCGACAGGGTCCTATGGCTACACCTTC. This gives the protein CASSQVGPATGSYGYTF.

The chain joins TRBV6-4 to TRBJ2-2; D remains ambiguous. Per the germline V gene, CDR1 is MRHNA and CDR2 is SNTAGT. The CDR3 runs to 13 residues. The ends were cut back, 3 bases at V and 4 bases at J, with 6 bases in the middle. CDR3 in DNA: TGTGCCAGCAGTGATAGTGGCACCGGGGAGCTGTTTTTT. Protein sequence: CASSDSGTGELFF.

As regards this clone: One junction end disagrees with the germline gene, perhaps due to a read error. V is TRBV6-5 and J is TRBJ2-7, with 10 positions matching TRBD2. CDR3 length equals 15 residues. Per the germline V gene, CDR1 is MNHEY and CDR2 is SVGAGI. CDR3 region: CASSYSVAGGYAQYF. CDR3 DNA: TGTGCCAGCAGTTACTCGGTAGCGGGGGGTTACGCGCAGTACTTC.

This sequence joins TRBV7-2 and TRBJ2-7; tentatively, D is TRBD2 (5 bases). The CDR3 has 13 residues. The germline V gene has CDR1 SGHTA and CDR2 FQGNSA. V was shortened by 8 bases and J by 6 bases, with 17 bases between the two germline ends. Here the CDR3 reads CASAPGRDLEQYF. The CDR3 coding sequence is TGTGCCAGCGCGCCGGGGAGAGACCTCGAGCAGTACTTC.

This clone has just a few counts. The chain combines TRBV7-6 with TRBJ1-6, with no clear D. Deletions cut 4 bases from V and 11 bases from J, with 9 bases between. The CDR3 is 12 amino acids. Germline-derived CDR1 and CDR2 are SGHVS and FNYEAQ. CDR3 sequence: CASSSLQTPLHF. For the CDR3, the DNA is TGTGCCAGCAGCTCCCTCCAGACACCCCTCCACTTT. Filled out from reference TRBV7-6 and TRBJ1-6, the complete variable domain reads GAGVSQSPRYKVTKRGQDVALRCDPISGHVSLYWYRQALGQGPEFLTYFNYEAQQDKSGLPNDRFSAERPEGSISTLTIQRTEQRDSAMYRCASSSLQTPLHFGNGTRLTVT.

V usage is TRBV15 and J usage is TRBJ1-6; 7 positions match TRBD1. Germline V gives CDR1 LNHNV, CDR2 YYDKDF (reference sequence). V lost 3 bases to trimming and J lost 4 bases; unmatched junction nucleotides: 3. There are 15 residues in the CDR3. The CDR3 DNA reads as TGTGCCACCAGCAGCTTACAGGGGTATAATTCACCCCTCCACTTT. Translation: CATSSLQGYNSPLHF.

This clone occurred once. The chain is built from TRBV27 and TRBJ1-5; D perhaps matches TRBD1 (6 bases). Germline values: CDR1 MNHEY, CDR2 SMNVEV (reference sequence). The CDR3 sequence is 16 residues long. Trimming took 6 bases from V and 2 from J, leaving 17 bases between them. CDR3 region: CASSLGLQGGNQPQHF. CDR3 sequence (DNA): TGTGCCAGCAGCTTGGGCCTACAGGGAGGCAATCAGCCCCAGCATTTT.

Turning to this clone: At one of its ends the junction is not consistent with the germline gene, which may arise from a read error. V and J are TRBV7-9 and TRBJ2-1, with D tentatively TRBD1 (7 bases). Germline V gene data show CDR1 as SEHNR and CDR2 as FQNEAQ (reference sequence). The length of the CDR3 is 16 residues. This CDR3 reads CSSSLEGAPGVNEQFF. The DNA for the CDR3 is TGTTCCAGCAGCTTGGAGGGGGCCCCGGGGGTGAATGAGCAGTTCTTC.

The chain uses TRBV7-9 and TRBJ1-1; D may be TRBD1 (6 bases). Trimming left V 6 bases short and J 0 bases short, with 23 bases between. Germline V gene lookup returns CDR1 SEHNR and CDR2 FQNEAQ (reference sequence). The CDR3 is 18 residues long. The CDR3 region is CASSHLPDIWGLNTEAFF. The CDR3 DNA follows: TGTGCCAGCAGTCACTTACCGGACATCTGGGGGCTGAACACTGAAGCTTTCTTT.

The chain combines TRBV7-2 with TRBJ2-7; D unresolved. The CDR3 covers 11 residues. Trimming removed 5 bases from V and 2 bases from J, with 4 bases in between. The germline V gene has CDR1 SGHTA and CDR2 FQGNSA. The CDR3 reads CASSITYEQYF. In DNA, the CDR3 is TGTGCCAGCAGCATAACCTACGAGCAGTACTTC.

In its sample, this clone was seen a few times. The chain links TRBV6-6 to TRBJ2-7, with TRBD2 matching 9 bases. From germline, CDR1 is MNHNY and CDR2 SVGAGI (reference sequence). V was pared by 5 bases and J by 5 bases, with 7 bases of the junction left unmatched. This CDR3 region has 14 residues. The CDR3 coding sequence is TGTGCCAGCAGTGTAGGGCGGGAGGGCGACGAGCAGTACTTC. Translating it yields CASSVGREGDEQYF.

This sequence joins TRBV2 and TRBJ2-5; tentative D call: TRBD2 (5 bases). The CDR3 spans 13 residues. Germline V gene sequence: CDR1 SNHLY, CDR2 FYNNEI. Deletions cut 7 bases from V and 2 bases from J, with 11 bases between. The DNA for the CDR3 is TGTGCCAGCACCCGGACGGGACAAGAGACCCAGTACTTC. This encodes CASTRTGQETQYF.

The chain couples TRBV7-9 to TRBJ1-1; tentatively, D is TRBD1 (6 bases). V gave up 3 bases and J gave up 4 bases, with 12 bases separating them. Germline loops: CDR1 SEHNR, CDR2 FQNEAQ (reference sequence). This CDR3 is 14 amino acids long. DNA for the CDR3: TGTGCCAGCAGCTTCCAGACAGGAGTCACTGAAGCTTTCTTT. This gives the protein CASSFQTGVTEAFF.

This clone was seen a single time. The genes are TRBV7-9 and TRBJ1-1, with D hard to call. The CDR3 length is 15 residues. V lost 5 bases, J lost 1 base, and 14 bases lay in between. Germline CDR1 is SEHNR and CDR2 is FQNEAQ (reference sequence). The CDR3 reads CASSPRGTRNTEAFF. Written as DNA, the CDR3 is TGTGCCAGCAGCCCCCGAGGTACACGGAACACTGAAGCTTTCTTT. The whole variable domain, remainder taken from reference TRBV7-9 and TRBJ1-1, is DTGVSQNPRHKITKRGQNVTFRCDPISEHNRLYWYRQTLGQGPEFLTYFQNEAQLEKSRLLSDRFSAERPKGSFSTLEIQRTEQGDSAMYLCASSPRGTRNTEAFFGQGTRLTVV.